The present entry profiles one TCR beta chain with its context. Method: immunoSEQ multiplex PCR; TCRdb's copy keeps in-frame clones and lacks some. The table has approximately 100,000 clones, 82% seen once. CDR1 and CDR2 from the germline V gene are MNHEY and SVGAGI. V dropped 8 bases and J dropped 4 bases, with 14 bases sitting between them. The CDR3 runs to 13 residues. These data are taken from a study of control samples from healthy donors and cancer patients. Sequenced: blood. The sequence was obtained from a man aged 60 to 69 in good health. This chain uses TRBV6-5 with TRBJ1-1; tentative D call: TRBD1 (6 bases). CDR3 protein: CASQQGRGTEAFF. CDR3 in DNA: TGTGCCAGCCAACAGGGCAGGGGCACTGAAGCTTTCTTT.